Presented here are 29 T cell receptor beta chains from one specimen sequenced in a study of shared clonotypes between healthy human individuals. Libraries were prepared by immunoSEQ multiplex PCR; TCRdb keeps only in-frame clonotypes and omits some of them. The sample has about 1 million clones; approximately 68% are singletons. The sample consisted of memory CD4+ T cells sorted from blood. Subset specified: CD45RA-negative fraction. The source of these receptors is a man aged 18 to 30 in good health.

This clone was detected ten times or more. CDR3 nucleotide sequence: TGTGCCAGCAGCTTGAGGGGGCAGGGGTCTGGAAACACCATATATTTT. Translated, it gives CASSLRGQGSGNTIYF. V usage is TRBV5-6 and J usage is TRBJ1-3; 7 bases line up with TRBD1. CDR3 length: 16 residues. The germline V gene encodes CDR1 SGHDT and CDR2 YYEEEE. J lost 1 base, V lost 1 base, and 5 bases had no gene match.

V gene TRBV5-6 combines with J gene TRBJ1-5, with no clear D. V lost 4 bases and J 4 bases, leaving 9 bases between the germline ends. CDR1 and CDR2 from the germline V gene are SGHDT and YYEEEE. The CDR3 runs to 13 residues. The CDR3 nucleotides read TGTGCCAGCAGCCCTTCGCCTAATCAGCCCCAGCATTTT. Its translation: CASSPSPNQPQHF.

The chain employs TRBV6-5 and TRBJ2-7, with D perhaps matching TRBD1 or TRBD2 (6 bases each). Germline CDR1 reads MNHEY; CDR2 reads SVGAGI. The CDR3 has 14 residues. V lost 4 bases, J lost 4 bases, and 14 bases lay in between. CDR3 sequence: CASSSPGAGYEQYF. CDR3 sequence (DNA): TGTGCCAGCAGTTCCCCGGGGGCAGGGTACGAGCAGTACTTC.

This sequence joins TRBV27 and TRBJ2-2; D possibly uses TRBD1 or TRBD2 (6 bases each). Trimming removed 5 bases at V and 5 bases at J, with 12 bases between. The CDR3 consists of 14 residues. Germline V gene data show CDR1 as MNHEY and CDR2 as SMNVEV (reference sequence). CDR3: CASSRGVLTGELFF. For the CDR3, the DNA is TGTGCCAGCAGTAGGGGGGTTTTGACCGGGGAGCTGTTTTTT.

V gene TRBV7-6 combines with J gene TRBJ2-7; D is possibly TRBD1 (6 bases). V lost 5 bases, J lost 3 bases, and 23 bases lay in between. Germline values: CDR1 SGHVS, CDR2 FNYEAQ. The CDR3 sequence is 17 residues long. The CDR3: CASSARDRPVGHYEQYF. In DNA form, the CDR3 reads TGTGCCAGCAGCGCGCGAGACAGGCCCGTGGGCCACTACGAGCAGTACTTC. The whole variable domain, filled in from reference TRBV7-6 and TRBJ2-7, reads GAGVSQSPRYKVTKRGQDVALRCDPISGHVSLYWYRQALGQGPEFLTYFNYEAQQDKSGLPNDRFSAERPEGSISTLTIQRTEQRDSAMYRCASSARDRPVGHYEQYFGPGTRLTVT.

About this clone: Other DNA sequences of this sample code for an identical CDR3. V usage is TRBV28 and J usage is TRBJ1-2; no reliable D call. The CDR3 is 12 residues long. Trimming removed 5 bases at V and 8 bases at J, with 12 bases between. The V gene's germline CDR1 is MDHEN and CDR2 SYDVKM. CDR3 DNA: TGTGCCAGCAGTCTAAGGACGGGAGGCTACACCTTC. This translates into CASSLRTGGYTF.

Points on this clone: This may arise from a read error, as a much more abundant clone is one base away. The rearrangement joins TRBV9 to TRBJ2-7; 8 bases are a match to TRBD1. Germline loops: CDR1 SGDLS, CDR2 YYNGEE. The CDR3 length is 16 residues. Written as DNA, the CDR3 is TGTGCCGGCAGCGTAGGATCGGGACAGGTGGGCCACGAGCAGTACTTC. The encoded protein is CAGSVGSGQVGHEQYF.

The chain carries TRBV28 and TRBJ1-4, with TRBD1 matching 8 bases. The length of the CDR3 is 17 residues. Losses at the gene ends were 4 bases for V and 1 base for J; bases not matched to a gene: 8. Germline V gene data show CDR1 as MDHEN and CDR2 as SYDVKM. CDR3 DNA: TGTGCCAGCAGTTCCTATGGACAGGGACAAACTAATGAAAAACTGTTTTTT. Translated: CASSSYGQGQTNEKLFF.

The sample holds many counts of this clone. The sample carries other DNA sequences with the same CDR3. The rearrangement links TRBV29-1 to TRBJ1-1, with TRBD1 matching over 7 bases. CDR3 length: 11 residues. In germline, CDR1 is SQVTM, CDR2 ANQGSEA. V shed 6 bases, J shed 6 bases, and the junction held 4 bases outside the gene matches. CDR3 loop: CSVFRGAEAFF. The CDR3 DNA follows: TGCAGCGTCTTCAGGGGGGCTGAAGCTTTCTTT.

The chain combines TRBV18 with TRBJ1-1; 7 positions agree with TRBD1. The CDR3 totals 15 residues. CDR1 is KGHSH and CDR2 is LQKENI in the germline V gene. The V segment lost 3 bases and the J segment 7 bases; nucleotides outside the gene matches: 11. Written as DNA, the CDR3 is TGTGCCAGCTCACCGCTCGCCCAGGGGGGTAATGAAGCTTTCTTT. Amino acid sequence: CASSPLAQGGNEAFF.

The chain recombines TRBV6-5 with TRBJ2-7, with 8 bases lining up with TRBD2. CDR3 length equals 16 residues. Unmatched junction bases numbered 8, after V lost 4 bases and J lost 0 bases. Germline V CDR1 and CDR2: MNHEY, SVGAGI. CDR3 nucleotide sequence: TGTGCCAGCAGTTCCTGGACTAGCACAAGCTCCTACGAGCAGTACTTC. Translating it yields CASSSWTSTSSYEQYF.

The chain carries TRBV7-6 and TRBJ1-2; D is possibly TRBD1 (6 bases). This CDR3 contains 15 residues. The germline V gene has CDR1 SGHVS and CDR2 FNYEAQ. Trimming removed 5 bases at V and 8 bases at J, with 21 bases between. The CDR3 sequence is CASSPEGGGAQGYTF. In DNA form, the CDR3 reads TGTGCCAGCAGCCCCGAGGGTGGGGGGGCACAGGGCTACACCTTC.

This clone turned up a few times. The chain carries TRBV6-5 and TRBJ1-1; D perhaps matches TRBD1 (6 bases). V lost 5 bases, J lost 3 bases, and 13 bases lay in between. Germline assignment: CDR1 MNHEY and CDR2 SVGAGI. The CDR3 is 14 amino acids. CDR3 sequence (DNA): TGTGCCAGCAGTCCCAGGGGAACGGACACTGAAGCTTTCTTT. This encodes CASSPRGTDTEAFF.

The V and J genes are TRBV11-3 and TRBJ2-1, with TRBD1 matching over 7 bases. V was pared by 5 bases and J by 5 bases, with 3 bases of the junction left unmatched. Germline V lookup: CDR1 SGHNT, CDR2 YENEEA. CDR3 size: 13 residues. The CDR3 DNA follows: TGTGCCAGCAGCCCGGACAGGCACAATGAGCAGTTCTTC. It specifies CASSPDRHNEQFF.

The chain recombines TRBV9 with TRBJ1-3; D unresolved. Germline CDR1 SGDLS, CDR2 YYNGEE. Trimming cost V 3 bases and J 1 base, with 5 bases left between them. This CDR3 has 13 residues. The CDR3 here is CASSGYSGNTIYF. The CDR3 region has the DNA TGTGCCAGCAGCGGGTATTCTGGAAACACCATATATTTT.

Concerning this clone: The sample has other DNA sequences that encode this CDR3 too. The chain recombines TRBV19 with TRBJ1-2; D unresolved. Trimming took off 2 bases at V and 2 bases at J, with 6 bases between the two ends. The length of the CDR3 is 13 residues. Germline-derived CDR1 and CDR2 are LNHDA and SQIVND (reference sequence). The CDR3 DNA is TGTGCCAGTAGTATAAGAGGGAACTATGGCTACACCTTC. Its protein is CASSIRGNYGYTF.

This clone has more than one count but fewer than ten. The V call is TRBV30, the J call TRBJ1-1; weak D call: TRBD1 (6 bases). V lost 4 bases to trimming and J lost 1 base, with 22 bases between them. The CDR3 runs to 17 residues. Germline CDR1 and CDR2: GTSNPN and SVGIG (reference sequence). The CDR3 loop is CAWIRLKLRGGNTEAFF. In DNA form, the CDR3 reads TGTGCCTGGATCCGTTTAAAACTCAGGGGCGGGAACACTGAAGCTTTCTTT.

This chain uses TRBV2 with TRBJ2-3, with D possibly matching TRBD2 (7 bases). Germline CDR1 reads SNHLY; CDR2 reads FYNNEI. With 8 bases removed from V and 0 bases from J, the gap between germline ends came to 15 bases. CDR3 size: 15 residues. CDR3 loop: CASAGEGGSTDTQYF. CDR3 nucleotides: TGTGCCAGCGCGGGAGAGGGGGGGAGCACAGATACGCAGTATTTT.

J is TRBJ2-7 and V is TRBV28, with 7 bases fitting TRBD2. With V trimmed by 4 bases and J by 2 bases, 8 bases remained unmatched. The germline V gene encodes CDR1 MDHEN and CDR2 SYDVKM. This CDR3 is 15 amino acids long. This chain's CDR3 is CASSSEGRAPYEQYF. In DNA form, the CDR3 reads TGTGCCAGCAGTTCGGAGGGGAGGGCCCCCTACGAGCAGTACTTC.

The CDR3 nucleotides read TGTGCCAGCAGCGCCAGGGTTGGCAATCAGCCCCAGCATTTT. It yields the protein CASSARVGNQPQHF. The chain uses TRBV5-6 and TRBJ1-5; the D gene is possibly TRBD1 (5 bases). The CDR3 loop spans 14 amino acids. V was pared by 4 bases and J by 2 bases, with 10 bases between. Germline V CDR1 and CDR2: SGHDT, YYEEEE.

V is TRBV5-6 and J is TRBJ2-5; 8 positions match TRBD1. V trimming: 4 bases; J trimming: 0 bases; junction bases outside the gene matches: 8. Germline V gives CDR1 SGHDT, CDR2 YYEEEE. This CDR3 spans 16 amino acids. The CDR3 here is CASSLWTGLYQETQYF. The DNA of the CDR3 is TGTGCCAGCAGCCTCTGGACAGGGCTGTACCAAGAGACCCAGTACTTC.

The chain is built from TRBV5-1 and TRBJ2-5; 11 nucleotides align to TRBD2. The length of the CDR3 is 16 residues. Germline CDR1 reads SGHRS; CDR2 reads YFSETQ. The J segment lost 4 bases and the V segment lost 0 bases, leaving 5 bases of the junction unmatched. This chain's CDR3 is CASSLAVAGGVETQYF. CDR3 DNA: TGCGCCAGCAGCTTGGCCGTAGCGGGAGGGGTAGAGACCCAGTACTTC. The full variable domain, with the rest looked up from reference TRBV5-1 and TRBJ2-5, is KAGVTQTPRYLIKTRGQQVTLSCSPISGHRSVSWYQQTPGQGLQFLFEYFSETQRNKGNFPGRFSGRQFSNSRSEMNVSTLELGDSALYLCASSLAVAGGVETQYFGPGTRLLVL.

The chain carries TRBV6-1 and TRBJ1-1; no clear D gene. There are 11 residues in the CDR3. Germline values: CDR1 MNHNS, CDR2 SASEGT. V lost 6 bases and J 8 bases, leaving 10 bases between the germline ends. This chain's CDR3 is CASRGGTEAFF. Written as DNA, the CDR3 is TGTGCCAGCAGGGGAGGTACCGAAGCTTTCTTT.

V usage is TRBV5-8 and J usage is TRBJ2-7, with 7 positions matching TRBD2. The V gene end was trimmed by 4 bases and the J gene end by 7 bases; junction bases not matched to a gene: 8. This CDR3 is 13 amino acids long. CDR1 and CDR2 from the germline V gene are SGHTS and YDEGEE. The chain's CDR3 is CASSLADIREQYF. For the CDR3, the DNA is TGTGCCAGCAGCCTAGCGGATATCCGGGAGCAGTACTTC.

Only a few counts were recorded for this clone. The chain's CDR3 is CASSLLDRAVYEQYF. The CDR3 coding sequence is TGCGCCAGCAGCCTACTGGACAGGGCCGTCTACGAGCAGTACTTC. The chain combines TRBV5-1 with TRBJ2-7; 8 nucleotides match TRBD1. V was clipped by 4 bases and J by 3 bases; unmatched bases: 9. Germline V CDR1 and CDR2: SGHRS, YFSETQ. The CDR3 is 15 amino acids.

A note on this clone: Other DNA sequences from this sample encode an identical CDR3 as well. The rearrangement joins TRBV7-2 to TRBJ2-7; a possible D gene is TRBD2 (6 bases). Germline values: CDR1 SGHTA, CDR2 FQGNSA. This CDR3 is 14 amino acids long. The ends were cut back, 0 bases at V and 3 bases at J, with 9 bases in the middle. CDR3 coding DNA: TGTGCCAGCAGCTTAGCGGGAGGCAGCTACGAGCAGTACTTC. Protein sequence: CASSLAGGSYEQYF.

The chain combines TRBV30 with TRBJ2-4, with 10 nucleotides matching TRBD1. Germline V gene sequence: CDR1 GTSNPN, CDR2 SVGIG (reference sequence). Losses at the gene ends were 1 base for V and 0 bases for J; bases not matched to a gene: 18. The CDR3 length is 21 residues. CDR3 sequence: CAWSDTSPGTGAYLAKNIQYF. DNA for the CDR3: TGTGCCTGGAGTGATACATCCCCCGGGACAGGGGCCTATCTAGCCAAAAACATTCAGTACTTC. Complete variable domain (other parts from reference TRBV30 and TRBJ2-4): SQTIHQWPATLVQPVGSPLSLECTVEGTSNPNLYWYRQAAGRGLQLLFYSVGIGQISSEVPQNLSASRPQDRQFILSSKKLLLSDSGFYLCAWSDTSPGTGAYLAKNIQYFGAGTRLSVL.

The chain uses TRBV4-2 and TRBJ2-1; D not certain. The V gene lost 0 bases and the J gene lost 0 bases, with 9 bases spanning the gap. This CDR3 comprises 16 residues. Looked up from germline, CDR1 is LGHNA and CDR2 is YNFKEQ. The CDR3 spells CASSQEDRSSYNEQFF. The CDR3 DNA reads TGTGCCAGCAGCCAAGAGGACCGGAGCTCCTACAATGAGCAGTTCTTC.

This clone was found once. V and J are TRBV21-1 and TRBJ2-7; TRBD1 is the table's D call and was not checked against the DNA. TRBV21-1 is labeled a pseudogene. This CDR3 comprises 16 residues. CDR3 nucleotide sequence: TGTGCCAGCAGCAACGGTCGGGACAGGGTATTCGACGAGCAGTACTTC. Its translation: CASSNGRDRVFDEQYF.